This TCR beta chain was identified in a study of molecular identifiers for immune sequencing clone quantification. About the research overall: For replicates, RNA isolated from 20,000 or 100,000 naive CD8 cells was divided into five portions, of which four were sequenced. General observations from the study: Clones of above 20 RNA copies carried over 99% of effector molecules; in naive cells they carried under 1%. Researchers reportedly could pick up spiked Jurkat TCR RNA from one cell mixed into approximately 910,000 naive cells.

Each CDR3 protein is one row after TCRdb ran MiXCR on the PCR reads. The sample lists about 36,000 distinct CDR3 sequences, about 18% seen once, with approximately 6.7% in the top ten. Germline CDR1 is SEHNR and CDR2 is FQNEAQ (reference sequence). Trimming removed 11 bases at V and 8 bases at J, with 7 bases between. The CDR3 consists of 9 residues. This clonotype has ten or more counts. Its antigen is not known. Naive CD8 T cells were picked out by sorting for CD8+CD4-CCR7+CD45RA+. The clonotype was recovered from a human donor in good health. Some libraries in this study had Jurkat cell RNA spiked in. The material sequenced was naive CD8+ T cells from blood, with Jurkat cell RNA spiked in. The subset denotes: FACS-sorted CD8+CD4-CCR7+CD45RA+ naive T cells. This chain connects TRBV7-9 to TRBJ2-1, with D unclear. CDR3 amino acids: CAGDHEQFF. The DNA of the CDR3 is TGTGCCGGGGATCATGAGCAGTTCTTC.